The source of this T cell receptor (beta chain) is a study of resident and recirculating memory T cells in vitiligo. About the research overall: Whole samples, not sorted cells, were homogenized and used for genomic DNA extraction.

About this clone itself: Its antigen is currently unknown.

General study points: Sequences differed between biopsy sites and patients, suggesting private specificity.

The germline gives CDR1 SGHVS, CDR2 FQNEAQ. V shed 5 bases and J shed 3 bases, with 11 bases lying between them. CDR3 length: 14 residues. Profiling relied on immunoSEQ multiplex PCR, and the TCRdb table lists in-frame clones only, not all of them. The table shows roughly 80,000 clones, with about 92% occurring only once. The chain recombines TRBV7-8 with TRBJ1-5; no clear D. The sequenced material came from blood. This TCR was recovered from a male donor with vitiligo. The CDR3 DNA reads as TGTGCCAGCAGCGATCTCGGAGCCAATCAGCCCCAGCATTTT. Translating gives CASSDLGANQPQHF.